A selection of T cell receptor beta chains follows, all from one sample in a study of identifying expanded T cells in peripheral blood. TCRdb keeps only in-frame clones here, not all; method: immunoSEQ multiplex PCR. The sample has about 91,000 clones; approximately 88% are singletons. The specimen was blood. Receptors were obtained from a person between 18 and 70 years old in good health. Each CDR3 is given with its conserved first and last residue. D genes are given only for firm matches. Not all rows give a size; the values are once, few, many and, for expanded clones, a class.

-	-	14	TRBV6-4	TRBJ2-2	TGTGCCAGCAGTCGTCTCAGTGGGACCGGGGAGCTGTTTTTT	CASSRLSGTGELFF
-	-	13	TRBV28	TRBJ2-3	TGTGCCAGCAGTCCCTCTGGAGCAGATACGCAGTATTTT	CASSPSGADTQYF
-	-	13	TRBV7-3	TRBJ1-2	TGTGCCAGCAGCTCTAGGGGCGGCTATGGCTACACCTTC	CASSSRGGYGYTF
-	-	14	TRBV30	TRBJ1-1	TGTGCCTGGAGCGGGGGGTTAAATGTCGCTGAAGCTTTCTTT	CAWSGGLNVAEAFF
-	-	13	TRBV5-6	TRBJ2-6	TGTGCCAGCAGCTTCATAGGGGCCAACGTCCTGACTTTC	CASSFIGANVLTF
TRBD2	-	15	TRBV5-1	TRBJ2-1	TGCGCCAGCAGCTTGTTCAGCGGGGGTAACAATGAGCAGTTCTTC	CASSLFSGGNNEQFF
-	once	15	TRBV27	TRBJ1-5	TGTGCCAGCAGGGGTGCAGGGTCTAGCAATCAGCCCCAGCATTTT	CASRGAGSSNQPQHF
TRBD1	once	15	TRBV27	TRBJ2-5	TGTGCCAGCAAACTGGGACAGGGGTACCAAGAGACCCAGTACTTC	CASKLGQGYQETQYF
-	-	12	TRBV28	TRBJ1-1	TGTGCCAGCAGTTTACAGAACACTGAAGCTTTCTTT	CASSLQNTEAFF
TRBD2	-	14	TRBV7-3	TRBJ2-5	TGTGCCAGCAGCCCTAGCGGGGCTCAAGAGACCCAGTACTTC	CASSPSGAQETQYF